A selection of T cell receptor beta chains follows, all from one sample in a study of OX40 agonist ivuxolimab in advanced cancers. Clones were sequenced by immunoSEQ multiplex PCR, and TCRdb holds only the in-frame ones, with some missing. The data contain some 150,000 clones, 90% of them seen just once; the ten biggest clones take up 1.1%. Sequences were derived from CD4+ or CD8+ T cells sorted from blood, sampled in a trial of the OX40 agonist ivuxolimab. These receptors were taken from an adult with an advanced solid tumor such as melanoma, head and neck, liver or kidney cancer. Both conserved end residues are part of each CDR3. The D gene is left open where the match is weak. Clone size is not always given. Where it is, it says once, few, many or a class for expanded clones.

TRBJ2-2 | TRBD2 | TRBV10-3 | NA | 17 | TGTGCCATCAGTGAGTCGTGGGACCGGGGGGTCCCCGGGGAGCTGTTTTTT | CAISESWDRGVPGELFF
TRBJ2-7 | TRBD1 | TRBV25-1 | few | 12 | TGTGCCAGCTCAGGACAGGGATGGGAGCAGTACTTC | CASSGQGWEQYF
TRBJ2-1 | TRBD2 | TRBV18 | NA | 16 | TGTGCCAGCTCACCACCGGGGACTAGCGGGAGTAATGAGCAGTTCTTC | CASSPPGTSGSNEQFF
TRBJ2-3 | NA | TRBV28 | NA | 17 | TGTGCCAGCAGTTCATACCGTAGCGGCGGAGGTCGAGATACGCAGTATTTT | CASSSYRSGGGRDTQYF
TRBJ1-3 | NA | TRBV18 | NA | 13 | TGTGCCAGCTCCCAGGGCTCTGGAAACACCATATATTTT | CASSQGSGNTIYF
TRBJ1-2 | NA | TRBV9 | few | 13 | TGTGCCAGCAGCGCCGGGCGGGAAGGTGGCTACACCTTC | CASSAGREGGYTF
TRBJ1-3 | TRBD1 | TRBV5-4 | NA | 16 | TGTGCCAGCAGCCAACCGACAGGGGGGCAAGGAAACACCATATATTTT | CASSQPTGGQGNTIYF
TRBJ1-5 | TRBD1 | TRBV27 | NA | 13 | TGTGCCAGCAGTCCCGACAGGGCTCAGCCCCAGCATTTT | CASSPDRAQPQHF
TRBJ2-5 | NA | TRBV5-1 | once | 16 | TGCGCCAGCAGCTTGGTTGGCTATTCATACCAAGAGACCCAGTACTTC | CASSLVGYSYQETQYF
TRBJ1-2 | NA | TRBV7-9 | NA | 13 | TGTGCCAGCAGCACCGGACAACTCGGTGGCTACACCTTC | CASSTGQLGGYTF
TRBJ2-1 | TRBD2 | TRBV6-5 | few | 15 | TGTGCCAGCAGTTCTAGCGGGGGCTCCTACAATGAGCAGTTCTTC | CASSSSGGSYNEQFF
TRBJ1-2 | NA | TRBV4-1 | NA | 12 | TGCGCCAGCAGCCAAGCGAACTATGGCTACACCTTC | CASSQANYGYTF
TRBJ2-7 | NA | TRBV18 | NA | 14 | TGTGCCAGCTCACCAGGACTAAGTCCGGGCGAGCTGAGCTTC | CASSPGLSPGELSF
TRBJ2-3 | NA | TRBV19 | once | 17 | TGTGCCAGTAGTATAGATTCGCAGGGGATCGGGACAGATACGCAGTATTTT | CASSIDSQGIGTDTQYF